This passage covers 24 T cell receptor beta chains from one sample sequenced in a study of control samples from healthy donors and cancer patients. Profiling relied on immunoSEQ multiplex PCR, and the TCRdb table lists in-frame clones only, not all of them. The sample has about 83,000 clones, 75% to 95% seen once. Sequencing was performed on blood. These receptors were collected from a young man in good health.

The sample holds a few counts of this clone. The chain couples TRBV14 to TRBJ1-2; 7 bases agree with TRBD1. V lost 0 bases to trimming and J lost 4 bases; unmatched junction nucleotides: 5. Germline CDR1 is SGHDN and CDR2 is FVKESK. The CDR3 has 15 amino acids. The CDR3 nucleotides read TGTGCCAGCAGCCAAGACCAGGGGGGAATCTATGGCTACACCTTC. It codes for CASSQDQGGIYGYTF.

The chain recombines TRBV5-6 with TRBJ2-7; D may correspond to TRBD1 or TRBD2 (5 bases each). Germline loops: CDR1 SGHDT, CDR2 YYEEEE. CDR3 size: 16 residues. The ends were cut back, 3 bases at V and 1 base at J, with 17 bases in the middle. The CDR3 region is CASSWGFLGGSYEQYF. CDR3 coding DNA: TGTGCCAGCAGCTGGGGCTTTTTGGGCGGGTCCTACGAGCAGTACTTC.

About this clone itself: A read error may account for a junction end that differs from germline. This chain joins TRBV7-7 and TRBJ2-2, with D possibly TRBD1 on 5 matching bases. The CDR3 length is 15 residues. Germline CDR1 SSHAT, CDR2 FNYEAQ (reference sequence). This CDR3 is CASSPQGKNTGELFF. As DNA, the CDR3 is TGTGCTAGCAGCCCTCAGGGCAAGAACACCGGGGAGCTGTTTTTT. Filled out from reference TRBV7-7 and TRBJ2-2, the complete variable domain reads GAGVSQSPRYKVTKRGQDVTLRCDPISSHATLYWYQQALGQGPEFLTYFNYEAQPDKSGLPSDRFSAERPEGSISTLTIQRTEQRDSAMYRCASSPQGKNTGELFFGEGSRLTVL.

This clone was picked up one time. The chain links TRBV28 to TRBJ1-2; 10 bases fit TRBD1. Germline V gives CDR1 MDHEN, CDR2 SYDVKM. Germline trimming cut 8 bases from V and 1 base from J; bases unmatched to any gene: 1. This CDR3 region has 13 residues. The CDR3 loop reads CASGQGGNYGYTF. DNA for the CDR3: TGTGCCAGCGGACAGGGGGGTAACTATGGCTACACCTTC.

The V and J genes are TRBV5-8 and TRBJ1-2; D is ambiguous. CDR1 is SGHTS and CDR2 is YDEGEE in the germline V gene. Deletions cut 0 bases from V and 7 bases from J, with 7 bases between. CDR3 size: 12 residues. In DNA, the CDR3 is TGTGCCAGCAGCTTGGGGGAGTCTGGCTACACCTTC. Amino acid sequence: CASSLGESGYTF.

This chain uses TRBV7-3 with TRBJ2-5, with D tentatively TRBD1 (6 bases). V lost 5 bases, J lost 9 bases, and 16 bases lay in between. The CDR3 is 13 residues long. Germline CDR1 and CDR2: SGHTA and FQGTGA. Here the CDR3 DNA reads TGTGCCAGCAGCACCACAGGGTCGAAGGCCCAGTACTTC. It encodes CASSTTGSKAQYF.

The chain combines TRBV7-9 with TRBJ2-7, with 7 bases identical to TRBD1. The CDR3 sequence is 15 residues long. From germline, CDR1 is SEHNR and CDR2 FQNEAQ (reference sequence). Trimming at V came to 5 bases and at J to 6 bases, leaving 13 bases not matched to a gene. CDR3 amino acids: CASSLQGSHLSEQYF. In nucleotides, the CDR3 is TGTGCCAGCAGCCTACAGGGGTCACATCTTAGCGAGCAGTACTTC.

This clone was observed a single time. The rearrangement uses TRBV29-1 and TRBJ1-1; TRBD1 matches 8 bases. Per the germline V gene, CDR1 is SQVTM and CDR2 is ANQGSEA. The trim removed 2 bases at V and 3 bases at J, leaving 8 bases unmatched. The CDR3 covers 15 residues. The CDR3 DNA is TGCAGCGTTGAATTAGTCAGGGGGCGTCACACTGAAGCTTTCTTT. It encodes CSVELVRGRHTEAFF.

The chain joins TRBV30 to TRBJ1-1; maybe TRBD1 (5 bases). Between the trimmed V and J ends, which lost 4 bases and 3 bases, there was a span of 12 bases. Per the germline V gene, CDR1 is GTSNPN and CDR2 is SVGIG (reference sequence). The CDR3 extends over 13 amino acids. CDR3 sequence reads: CAWIPIGDTEAFF. CDR3 bases: TGTGCCTGGATCCCCATAGGGGACACTGAAGCTTTCTTT.

CDR3 coding DNA: TGTGCCAGCAGCCAAGACATACGCAATCAGCCCCAGCATTTT. It encodes CASSQDIRNQPQHF. The chain combines TRBV3-1 (or the pseudogene TRBV3-2) with TRBJ1-5; D is uncertain. V was trimmed by 0 bases and J by 2 bases, leaving 5 bases between them. CDR1 and CDR2 from the germline V gene are LGHDT and YNNKEL (reference sequence). This CDR3 is 14 amino acids long.

The V and J genes are TRBV21-1 and TRBJ2-2; the DNA was not used to check the table's D call, TRBD2. TRBV21-1 is labeled a pseudogene. The CDR3 extends over 19 amino acids. DNA of the CDR3: TGTGCCAGCAGCGTCCCCCCCCTAGCGGGGGGGCCGGACACCGGGGAGCTGTTTTTT. This codes for CASSVPPLAGGPDTGELFF.

The chain carries TRBV7-2 and TRBJ1-1; 9 positions match TRBD1. CDR1 SGHTA and CDR2 FQGNSA come from the germline V gene. The CDR3 is made up of 12 amino acids. The V gene end was trimmed by 5 bases and the J gene end by 11 bases; junction bases not matched to a gene: 6. This CDR3 reads CASSQMTGGAFF. The CDR3 DNA reads TGTGCCAGCAGCCAAATGACAGGGGGGGCTTTCTTT.

This clone appeared once. This chain connects TRBV4-1 to TRBJ1-4; no clear D. Trimming stripped 6 bases from V and 4 bases from J, with 6 bases between. Germline loops: CDR1 MGHRA, CDR2 YSYEKL. The CDR3 extends over 12 amino acids. Here the CDR3 reads CASSGYNEKLFF. The CDR3 nucleotides are TGCGCCAGCAGTGGTTATAATGAAAAACTGTTTTTT.

The V gene is TRBV2, the J gene TRBJ2-1; 12 bases map to TRBD2. The V gene end was trimmed by 0 bases and the J gene end by 16 bases; junction bases not matched to a gene: 10. CDR1 is SNHLY, CDR2 FYNNEI, per germline. This CDR3 spans 15 amino acids. In DNA form, the CDR3 reads TGTGCCAGCAGTGAAGCCCCGACTAGCGGGAGAGGTATTTTCTTC. Translation: CASSEAPTSGRGIFF.

V is TRBV5-1 and J is TRBJ2-5; 11 bases align to TRBD2. V lost 4 bases, J lost 4 bases, and 15 bases stayed unmatched. Germline V lookup: CDR1 SGHRS, CDR2 YFSETQ. The CDR3 spans 18 residues. As DNA, the CDR3 is TGCGCCAGCAGCACAGCCGGGACTAGCGGACGGAGTATAGAGACCCAGTACTTC. Protein: CASSTAGTSGRSIETQYF.

The chain uses TRBV5-6 and TRBJ1-2; D is unclear. Per the germline V gene, CDR1 is SGHDT and CDR2 is YYEEEE. The CDR3 extends over 12 amino acids. Trimming took off 4 bases at V and 5 bases at J, with 9 bases between the two ends. The CDR3 bases are TGTGCCAGCAGCGGAGGACCTTATGGCTACACCTTC. Translation gives CASSGGPYGYTF.

The chain employs TRBV6-2 or TRBV6-3 and TRBJ1-4; D is possibly TRBD1 (5 bases). Trimming took 4 bases from V and 8 from J, leaving 14 bases between them. Germline lookup yields CDR1 MNHEY and CDR2 SVGEGT. The CDR3 sequence is 14 residues long. Here the CDR3 DNA reads TGTGCCAGCAGTTCCGGGACGTGGGGGGAAAAACTGTTTTTT. Translating it yields CASSSGTWGEKLFF.

The DNA of the CDR3 is TGTGCCAGCAGCTTCACAAGGGCGGGTAACACTGAAGCTTTCTTT. It specifies CASSFTRAGNTEAFF. This chain uses TRBV7-2 with TRBJ1-1, with D hard to call. Germline V gene sequence: CDR1 SGHTA, CDR2 FQGNSA. This CDR3 is built from 15 residues. V was clipped by 3 bases and J by 2 bases, with 13 bases between them.

This clone was recorded only once. The CDR3 bases are TGTGCCAGCAGTTTCGGCCAGGCCTATGGCTACACCTTC. It encodes CASSFGQAYGYTF. The chain carries TRBV12-3 or TRBV12-4 and TRBJ1-2; D is unclear. V lost 3 bases and J lost 4, with 9 bases in between. CDR3 size: 13 residues.

The V and J genes are TRBV18 and TRBJ2-2, with TRBD1 matching over 10 bases. Looked up from germline, CDR1 is KGHSH and CDR2 is LQKENI. The CDR3 is 15 amino acids. With V trimmed by 8 bases and J by 5 bases, 8 bases remained unmatched. CDR3 DNA: TGTGCCAGCCGAAGCAGACAGGGGGCAACCGGGGAGCTGTTTTTT. Protein sequence: CASRSRQGATGELFF. The whole variable domain, filled in from reference TRBV18 and TRBJ2-2, reads NAGVMQNPRHLVRRRGQEARLRCSPMKGHSHVYWYRQLPEEGLKFMVYLQKENIIDESGMPKERFSAEFPKEGPSILRIQQVVRGDSAAYFCASRSRQGATGELFFGEGSRLTVL.

The chain carries TRBV9 and TRBJ2-5, with 8 bases matching TRBD2. V lost 0 bases, J lost 5 bases, and 6 bases stayed unmatched. CDR1 SGDLS and CDR2 YYNGEE come from the germline V gene. The CDR3 runs 15 residues. The CDR3 protein is CASSVDRGGLETQYF. CDR3 DNA: TGTGCCAGCAGCGTAGATCGGGGGGGGCTGGAGACCCAGTACTTC.

This CDR3 is CASSLGGTPGNTIYF. The CDR3 nucleotides read TGCGCCAGCAGCTTGGGCGGCACCCCTGGAAACACCATATATTTT. The V call is TRBV5-1, the J call TRBJ1-3; D is uncertain. Between the trimmed V and J ends, which lost 0 bases and 2 bases, there was a span of 9 bases. The germline V gene has CDR1 SGHRS and CDR2 YFSETQ. The CDR3 contains 15 residues.

V usage is TRBV18 and J usage is TRBJ2-5, with TRBD2 identical over 7 bases. In germline, CDR1 is KGHSH, CDR2 LQKENI. The ends lost 2 bases at V and 4 bases at J; junction bases unmatched: 4. The CDR3 runs to 14 residues. The CDR3 sequence is CASSPGRGGETQYF. As DNA, the CDR3 is TGTGCCAGCTCACCAGGGAGGGGAGGAGAGACCCAGTACTTC. The full variable domain, completed using reference TRBV18 and TRBJ2-5, is NAGVMQNPRHLVRRRGQEARLRCSPMKGHSHVYWYRQLPEEGLKFMVYLQKENIIDESGMPKERFSAEFPKEGPSILRIQQVVRGDSAAYFCASSPGRGGETQYFGPGTRLLVL.

The genes are TRBV28 and TRBJ1-1; tentative D call: TRBD1 (6 bases). This CDR3 is built from 14 residues. The V gene's germline CDR1 is MDHEN and CDR2 SYDVKM. With 3 bases removed from V and 2 bases from J, the gap between germline ends came to 10 bases. The CDR3 is CASSFGRGNTEAFF. CDR3 coding DNA: TGTGCCAGCAGTTTCGGCAGGGGAAACACTGAAGCTTTCTTT.